The T cell receptor beta chain described here comes from a study of CD8 T cells in Susac syndrome. cDNA came from roughly 0.53 to 1 ug RNA primed by random hexamers. The amplification used immunoSEQ multiplex PCR on TCR beta CDR3; it spanned 54 Vbeta and 13 Jbeta. TCRdb itself ran the immunoSEQ multiplex PCR reads through MiXCR, one entry per CDR3 protein. The repertoire holds about 140,000 distinct CDR3 sequences, with 85% to 95% as singletons. As for this clonotype: Its antigen is undetermined.

Study-wide results and caveats: In its TCR sequencing and HLA analysis, the study acknowledged that the number of individuals was relatively small.

Stable or active relapsing-remitting multiple sclerosis, untreated and meeting revised McDonald criteria, defined the controls. Negative isolation yielded CD4+ and CD8+ T cells, and FACS enriched TEMRA cells. From germline, CDR1 is SGDLS and CDR2 YYNGEE. V was clipped by 2 bases and J by 1 base, with 11 bases between them. The CDR3 spans 15 residues. The source material was CD4+ T cells from PBMCs. This chain uses TRBV9 with TRBJ2-3, with no clear D. This sequence was found in a human donor with multiple sclerosis. The CDR3 spells CASSVLLHGTDTQYF. CDR3 coding DNA: TGTGCCAGCAGCGTTTTACTCCATGGCACAGATACGCAGTATTTT.